Listed below are T cell receptor beta chains from one sample, sequenced in a study of blood T cell repertoires in COVID-19. The repertoire was sequenced with immunoSEQ multiplex PCR; TCRdb's copy has only in-frame clones and lacks some. The sample holds about 170,000 clones, about 80% seen once. The sequenced material came from peripheral blood. The receptors here all came from a woman of 80 years or more with acute or convalescent COVID-19. The conserved cysteine and the conserved F or W are not part of the CDR3 here.

v_call cdr3_aa
TRBV28 ASSLFHTGQTDGYT
TRBV10-1 ASTADISGNTIY
TRBV7-9 ASRGTGTSGSSYNEQF
TRBV11-2 ASSLGTSGRRGELF
TRBV19 ASSAITGGGTGELF
TRBV5-5 ASSFWEGLNEQF
TRBV18 ASSFPSTSPGNTIY
TRBV27 ASSLREPGQGAYEQY
TRBV5-1 ASSLNLAGGGELF
TRBV19 ASSSPPAGNIQY
TRBV27 ASSWRKGPYEQY
TRBV7-2 ASSAGTGHYEQY
TRBV5-6 ASSQFRTSGGSDTQY
TRBV18 ASSALQSGMNTEAF
TRBV4-1 ASSQGTGENQPQH
TRBV27 ASTSLGLALTGANVLT
TRBV10-3 AISPYSPSGSTGELF
TRBV7-2 ASSSIAGVAYEQY